The entry that follows covers one T cell receptor beta chain sequence. Its antigen is still unknown. In TCRdb, the reads were re-called with MiXCR into one record per CDR3 protein. The sample has roughly 990,000 distinct CDR3 sequences, approximately 30% seen once. The CDR3 spans 14 residues. CDR1 SGHNT and CDR2 YENEEA come from the germline V gene. Unmatched junction bases numbered 2, after V lost 4 bases and J lost 5 bases. The data stem from a study of T cell repertoires in cytomegalovirus infection. Turning to the study itself: Evidence of both CMV infection and a matching HLA type came from public TCR beta signatures.

The clonotype was recovered from a human donor in good health (CMV status not recorded). Some clones in this sample may be carry-over from other donors' samples. This sample comprised cultured CD8+ T cells from PBMCs, obtained from culture after CMV antigen stimulation. V usage is TRBV11-3 and J usage is TRBJ2-2; 9 bases map to TRBD1. CDR3 bases: TGTGCCAGCAGCTGGGACAGGGCTACCGGGGAGCTGTTTTTT. The encoded protein is CASSWDRATGELFF.